These 32 T cell receptor beta chains were sequenced from one sample in a study of T cell responses to AZD1222 COVID-19 vaccine. Sequencing used immunoSEQ multiplex PCR; TCRdb keeps in-frame clones, though not all of them. The repertoire holds about 99,000 clones, with approximately 90% as singletons. The starting material was peripheral blood, obtained on day 0 of AZD1222 vaccination. These receptors were taken from an adult in good health.

This chain joins TRBV11-2 and TRBJ2-7, with a tentative D call TRBD2 (5 bases). In germline, CDR1 is SGHAT, CDR2 FQNNGV. V was shortened by 1 base and J by 3 bases, with 10 bases between the two germline ends. This CDR3 has 14 residues. The CDR3 here is CASSLGNEGYEQYF. The CDR3 nucleotides read TGTGCCAGCAGCTTAGGGAACGAGGGCTACGAGCAGTACTTC.

The chain combines TRBV7-9 with TRBJ1-3; D may be TRBD1 (6 bases). The length of the CDR3 is 15 residues. Trimming removed 6 bases from V and 2 bases from J, with 14 bases in between. Germline V gene data show CDR1 as SEHNR and CDR2 as FQNEAQ (reference sequence). The CDR3 reads CASSSYREAGNTIYF. The CDR3 nucleotides read TGTGCCAGCAGTTCTTACAGGGAAGCTGGAAACACCATATATTTT.

The V and J genes are TRBV4-1 and TRBJ1-5; 8 nucleotides agree with TRBD1. V gave up 0 bases and J gave up 7 bases; unmatched junction bases: 5. This CDR3 spans 15 amino acids. In germline, CDR1 is MGHRA, CDR2 YSYEKL. This CDR3 reads CASSQEPQGAQPQHF. The CDR3 DNA is TGCGCCAGCAGCCAAGAGCCGCAGGGGGCCCAGCCCCAGCATTTT.

The genes are TRBV3-1 (or the pseudogene TRBV3-2) and TRBJ1-2, with 9 bases lining up with TRBD1. Germline V CDR1 and CDR2: LGHDT, YNNKEL (reference sequence). With V trimmed by 4 bases and J by 6 bases, 6 bases remained unmatched. The CDR3 has 14 residues. CDR3: CASSLQGAPDGYTF. For the CDR3, the DNA is TGTGCCAGCAGCCTACAGGGGGCGCCCGATGGCTACACCTTC.

V usage is TRBV5-5 and J usage is TRBJ1-1; D is ambiguous. CDR3 length equals 11 residues. Germline assignment: CDR1 SGHKS and CDR2 YYEKEE (reference sequence). Trimming stripped 4 bases from V and 3 bases from J, with 4 bases between. The CDR3 loop is CASSLDTEAFF. The CDR3 DNA sequence: TGTGCCAGCAGCCTAGACACTGAAGCTTTCTTT. Supplemented by reference TRBV5-5 and TRBJ1-1, the full variable domain reads DAGVTQSPTHLIKTRGQQVTLRCSPISGHKSVSWYQQVLGQGPQFIFQYYEKEERGRGNFPDRFSARQFPNYSSELNVNALLLGDSALYLCASSLDTEAFFGQGTRLTVV.

V is TRBV9 and J is TRBJ1-3, with D unclear. In germline, CDR1 is SGDLS, CDR2 YYNGEE. V was clipped by 0 bases and J by 4 bases, with 11 bases between them. The CDR3 consists of 15 residues. CDR3 DNA sequence: TGTGCCAGCAGCGTAGGCTCGGGCGGCGGAAACACCATATATTTT. Protein sequence: CASSVGSGGGNTIYF.

This chain connects TRBV7-3 to TRBJ2-2, with TRBD2 as a possible D gene (6 bases). V was pared by 6 bases and J by 1 base, with 15 bases between. Germline CDR1 and CDR2: SGHTA and FQGTGA. The CDR3 sequence is 16 residues long. For the CDR3, the DNA is TGTGCCAGCAGTCCTCCCGGGACTCGGAACACCGGGGAGCTGTTTTTT. Its protein is CASSPPGTRNTGELFF.

The chain links TRBV27 to TRBJ1-6; D is undetermined. V dropped 5 bases and J dropped 7 bases, with 9 bases sitting between them. The V gene's germline CDR1 is MNHEY and CDR2 SMNVEV (reference sequence). This CDR3 comprises 13 residues. The CDR3 sequence: CASSLDLNSPLHF. The CDR3 DNA is TGTGCCAGCAGTCTGGATTTGAATTCACCCCTCCACTTT.

A word on this clone: An end of the junction does not agree with germline; a read error may underlie this. The chain employs TRBV24-1 and TRBJ2-2; 10 bases align to TRBD1. Germline V gives CDR1 KGHDR, CDR2 SFDVKD. The CDR3 runs 17 residues. The chain's CDR3 is CATSDLRQGANSGELFF. The DNA of the CDR3 is TGTGCCACCAGTGATCTCCGACAGGGGGCTAACAGCGGGGAGCTGTTTTTT.

This clone was counted a few times. The chain joins TRBV3-1 (or the pseudogene TRBV3-2) to TRBJ2-7; 9 bases line up with TRBD1. The germline CDR1 and CDR2 sequences are LGHDT and YNNKEL (reference sequence). The CDR3 runs to 16 residues. The J segment lost 2 bases and the V segment lost 4 bases, leaving 9 bases of the junction unmatched. The CDR3 region is CASSRGAGQGTYEQYF. Written as DNA, the CDR3 is TGTGCCAGCAGCCGAGGGGCGGGACAGGGCACCTACGAGCAGTACTTC.

The genes are TRBV29-1 and TRBJ2-3, with a possible D match to TRBD1 (5 bases). The CDR3 is 13 amino acids. Germline V gene data show CDR1 as SQVTM and CDR2 as ANQGSEA. V was pared by 4 bases and J by 2 bases, with 10 bases between. CDR3 DNA: TGCAGCGTTGGGGCAGGGCCCACAGATACGCAGTATTTT. This encodes CSVGAGPTDTQYF.

The chain joins TRBV2 to TRBJ1-5, with 9 nucleotides matching TRBD1. V shed 0 bases, J shed 5 bases, and the junction held 11 bases outside the gene matches. The CDR3 is 18 residues long. Germline lookup yields CDR1 SNHLY and CDR2 FYNNEI. The CDR3 reads CASSEALILRDRDQPQHF. The DNA of the CDR3 is TGTGCCAGCAGTGAAGCGCTCATTTTACGGGACAGGGATCAGCCCCAGCATTTT.

The genes are TRBV30 and TRBJ1-4, with a possible D match to TRBD1 (6 bases). Germline V gene lookup returns CDR1 GTSNPN and CDR2 SVGIG (reference sequence). This CDR3 contains 11 residues. V was trimmed by 1 base and J by 12 bases, leaving 9 bases between them. CDR3 sequence: CAWSDAGELFF. The DNA for the CDR3 is TGTGCCTGGAGTGATGCAGGGGAACTGTTTTTT.

The CDR3 protein is CSVVGTSVNEQFF. The CDR3 DNA sequence: TGCAGCGTTGTCGGGACTAGCGTCAATGAGCAGTTCTTC. The chain uses TRBV29-1 and TRBJ2-1, with 10 bases identical to TRBD2. V was pared by 4 bases and J by 6 bases, with 3 bases of the junction left unmatched. Germline V gene sequence: CDR1 SQVTM, CDR2 ANQGSEA. The CDR3 runs 13 residues.

The rearrangement uses TRBV4-1 and TRBJ1-5; tentative D call: TRBD1 (5 bases). V was shortened by 4 bases and J by 3 bases, with 10 bases between the two germline ends. The CDR3 is made up of 14 amino acids. Germline CDR1 and CDR2: MGHRA and YSYEKL. CDR3 in amino acids: CASSLTGSNQPQHF. Written as DNA, the CDR3 is TGCGCCAGCAGCCTTACAGGTTCCAATCAGCCCCAGCATTTT.

The CDR3 bases are TGTGCCAGCTCACTGACAGGGCCCCAATCAGTACAAGAGACCCAGTACTTC. Translated, it gives CASSLTGPQSVQETQYF. The chain has TRBV18 and TRBJ2-5; 7 nucleotides line up with TRBD1. The CDR3 spans 17 residues. Germline lookup yields CDR1 KGHSH and CDR2 LQKENI. Trimming took 4 bases from V and 2 from J; bases not matched to a gene: 13. The variable domain in full, completed from reference TRBV18 and TRBJ2-5, reads NAGVMQNPRHLVRRRGQEARLRCSPMKGHSHVYWYRQLPEEGLKFMVYLQKENIIDESGMPKERFSAEFPKEGPSILRIQQVVRGDSAAYFCASSLTGPQSVQETQYFGPGTRLLVL.

Details on this clone: This specimen includes other DNA sequences encoding the same CDR3. V is TRBV30 and J is TRBJ1-1, with a tentative D call TRBD1 (6 bases). The CDR3 length is 13 residues. Trimming removed 0 bases at V and 3 bases at J, with 8 bases between. Per germline, CDR1 GTSNPN and CDR2 SVGIG (reference sequence). Written as DNA, the CDR3 is TGTGCCTGGAGTGTACAGGGTGACACTGAAGCTTTCTTT. Amino acids: CAWSVQGDTEAFF. The complete variable domain, with remaining parts taken from reference TRBV30 and TRBJ1-1, reads SQTIHQWPATLVQPVGSPLSLECTVEGTSNPNLYWYRQAAGRGLQLLFYSVGIGQISSEVPQNLSASRPQDRQFILSSKKLLLSDSGFYLCAWSVQGDTEAFFGQGTRLTVV.

V gene TRBV7-3 combines with J gene TRBJ2-1, with 10 bases aligning to TRBD2. Germline CDR1 SGHTA, CDR2 FQGTGA. This CDR3 comprises 15 residues. V dropped 5 bases and J dropped 4; count of bases not matched to a gene: 5. The DNA for the CDR3 is TGTGCCAGCAGCCAAGCGGGAGGGGCGTACAATGAGCAGTTCTTC. This sequence encodes CASSQAGGAYNEQFF.

This chain uses TRBV6-2 or TRBV6-3 with TRBJ1-4; D call uncertain. Trimming cost V 0 bases and J 8 bases, with 13 bases left between them. The CDR3 consists of 15 residues. In germline, CDR1 is MNHEY, CDR2 SVGEGT. DNA of the CDR3: TGTGCCAGCAGTTACTCGGGAGTAATCGGAGAAAAACTGTTTTTT. Protein: CASSYSGVIGEKLFF.

The V gene is TRBV25-1, the J gene TRBJ1-1; 7 positions match TRBD1. CDR1 MGHDK and CDR2 SYGVNS come from the germline V gene. Losses at the gene ends were 5 bases for V and 4 bases for J; bases not matched to a gene: 13. The CDR3 totals 16 residues. The DNA of the CDR3 is TGTGCCAGCAGTTCCCGACAGGGACCTCAATCCACTGAAGCTTTCTTT. Amino acid sequence: CASSSRQGPQSTEAFF. Full variable domain (rest looked up from reference TRBV25-1 and TRBJ1-1): EADIYQTPRYLVIGTGKKITLECSQTMGHDKMYWYQQDPGMELHLIHYSYGVNSTEKGDLSSESTVSRIRTEHFPLTLESARPSHTSQYLCASSSRQGPQSTEAFFGQGTRLTVV.

The rearrangement joins TRBV5-1 to TRBJ1-2; 7 bases align to TRBD1. Trimming removed 3 bases from V and 8 bases from J; junction bases left unmatched: 13. Germline V gene sequence: CDR1 SGHRS, CDR2 YFSETQ. The CDR3 length is 15 residues. CDR3 region: CASSSTLPGGGGYTF. Here the CDR3 DNA reads TGCGCCAGCAGCTCTACCCTGCCAGGGGGAGGAGGCTACACCTTC.

The V gene is TRBV3-1 (or the pseudogene TRBV3-2), the J gene TRBJ1-2; D remains unclear. V was trimmed by 1 base and J by 3 bases, leaving 12 bases between them. Germline CDR1 and CDR2: LGHDT and YNNKEL (reference sequence). The CDR3 has 15 residues. CDR3 in amino acids: CASSQVGRLDYGYTF. For the CDR3, the DNA is TGTGCCAGCAGCCAAGTTGGCCGGCTTGACTATGGCTACACCTTC.

This chain joins TRBV14 and TRBJ2-5; the match to TRBD1 covers 12 bases. Germline CDR1 reads SGHDN; CDR2 reads FVKESK. With V trimmed by 4 bases and J by 5 bases, 8 bases remained unmatched. The CDR3 extends over 16 amino acids. The CDR3, as DNA: TGTGCCAGCAGCCGCGGGACAGGGGGCTTTTGGGAGACCCAGTACTTC. Translated, it gives CASSRGTGGFWETQYF.

The rearrangement uses TRBV2 and TRBJ2-1; 13 bases fit TRBD2. With V trimmed by 2 bases and J by 7 bases, 2 bases remained unmatched. The CDR3 loop spans 15 amino acids. Germline lookup yields CDR1 SNHLY and CDR2 FYNNEI. DNA of the CDR3: TGTGCCAGCAGTGAAATGGGACTAGCGGGAAATGAGCAGTTCTTC. It codes for CASSEMGLAGNEQFF.

This clone was observed a single time. This chain links TRBV10-3 with TRBJ2-5; D not resolved. Trimming took off 2 bases at V and 2 bases at J, with 12 bases between the two ends. The CDR3 totals 15 residues. CDR1 is ENHRY, CDR2 SYGVKD, per germline. CDR3 sequence reads: CAISEGKGWQETQYF. The CDR3 DNA follows: TGTGCCATCAGTGAGGGGAAAGGGTGGCAAGAGACCCAGTACTTC.

This clone was observed once. The chain uses TRBV19 and TRBJ1-5; D unresolved. The CDR3 sequence is 13 residues long. The ends were cut back, 1 base at V and 6 bases at J, with 7 bases in the middle. Per germline, CDR1 LNHDA and CDR2 SQIVND (reference sequence). The CDR3 nucleotides read TGTGCCAGTAGTATAGGAAGAGGTCAGCCCCAGCATTTT. Amino acids: CASSIGRGQPQHF.

The chain is built from TRBV30 and TRBJ1-1, with D unresolved. The germline gives CDR1 GTSNPN, CDR2 SVGIG (reference sequence). Trimming removed 0 bases from V and 1 base from J, with 3 bases in between. This CDR3 region has 12 residues. In DNA, the CDR3 is TGTGCCTGGAGTGTGTGGAACACTGAAGCTTTCTTT. It is translated as CAWSVWNTEAFF.

This rearrangement joins TRBV9 to TRBJ2-1; 10 nucleotides match TRBD2. The V and J ends lost 3 bases and 0 bases, in that order; junction bases with no gene match: 3. This CDR3 is built from 16 residues. CDR1 is SGDLS, CDR2 YYNGEE, per germline. The DNA for the CDR3 is TGTGCCAGCAGCGGACTAGCGGGCAGCTCCTACAATGAGCAGTTCTTC. It specifies CASSGLAGSSYNEQFF.

This chain connects TRBV6-5 to TRBJ1-5; TRBD1 matches 8 bases. CDR3 length: 14 residues. V lost 6 bases and J lost 5; bases outside the gene matches: 6. The germline gives CDR1 MNHEY, CDR2 SVGAGI. This CDR3 reads CASSSGQGDQPQHF. In DNA form, the CDR3 reads TGTGCCAGCAGCAGCGGACAGGGCGATCAGCCCCAGCATTTT.

J is TRBJ1-4 and V is TRBV18; D remains unclear. This CDR3 has 16 residues. In germline, CDR1 is KGHSH, CDR2 LQKENI. Trimming removed 4 bases from V and 5 bases from J, with 17 bases in between. The CDR3 spells CASSRKGITNNEKLFF. The DNA for the CDR3 is TGTGCCAGCTCACGAAAGGGCATTACCAACAATGAAAAACTGTTTTTT.

The V call is TRBV2, the J call TRBJ1-4; the D gene is possibly TRBD1 (5 bases). From germline, CDR1 is SNHLY and CDR2 FYNNEI. Trimming removed 3 bases at V and 0 bases at J, with 8 bases between. The CDR3 sequence is 15 residues long. CDR3 coding DNA: TGTGCCAGCAGTGAGGGACTACCAACTAATGAAAAACTGTTTTTT. Translated, it gives CASSEGLPTNEKLFF.

The J gene is TRBJ1-1, the V gene TRBV18; D ambiguous. Germline lookup yields CDR1 KGHSH and CDR2 LQKENI. Trimming took 1 base from V and 5 from J, leaving 14 bases between them. This CDR3 has 15 amino acids. The CDR3 DNA is TGTGCCAGCTCACCACGTCAAGATGGAACTACTGAAGCTTTCTTT. Encoded protein: CASSPRQDGTTEAFF.